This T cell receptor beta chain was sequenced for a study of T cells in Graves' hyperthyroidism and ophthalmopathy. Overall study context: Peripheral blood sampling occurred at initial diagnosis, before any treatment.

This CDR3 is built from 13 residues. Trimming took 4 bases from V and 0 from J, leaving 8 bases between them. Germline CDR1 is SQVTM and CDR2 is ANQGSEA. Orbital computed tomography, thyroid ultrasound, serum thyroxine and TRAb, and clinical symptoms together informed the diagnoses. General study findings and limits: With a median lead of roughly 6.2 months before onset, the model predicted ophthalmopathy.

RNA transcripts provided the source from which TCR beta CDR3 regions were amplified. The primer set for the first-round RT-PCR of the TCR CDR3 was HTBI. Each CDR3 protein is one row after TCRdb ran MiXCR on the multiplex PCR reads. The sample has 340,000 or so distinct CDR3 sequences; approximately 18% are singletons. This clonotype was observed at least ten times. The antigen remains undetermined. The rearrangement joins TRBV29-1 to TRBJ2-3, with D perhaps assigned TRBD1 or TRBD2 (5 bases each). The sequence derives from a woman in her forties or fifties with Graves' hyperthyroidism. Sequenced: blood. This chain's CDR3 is CSVGGRSTDTQYF. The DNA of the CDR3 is TGCAGCGTTGGGGGGAGAAGCACAGATACGCAGTATTTT.